This TCR beta chain originates from a study of molecular identifiers for immune sequencing clone quantification. Study context: Replicate experiments took RNA from 20,000 or 100,000 naive CD8 cells, divided it five ways and sequenced four.

A word on this clonotype: Antigen unknown.

Study results and caveats: Detectable among 800,000 to 1,000,000 naive cells, according to reports, was Jurkat TCR RNA spiked in from one cell. Whereas naive cells kept under 1% of molecules in clones above 20 RNA copies, such clones held over 97% in effectors. Identical TCR molecules that share a barcode could lead to an underestimation of highly expanded clone sizes.

TCRdb recomputed calls from the PCR reads with MiXCR, one row per CDR3 protein. The sample holds approximately 630,000 distinct CDR3 sequences, approximately 24% seen once. The receptor's source is a human donor in good health. Some libraries in this study had Jurkat cell RNA spiked in. The specimen was naive CD8+ T cells from blood, with Jurkat cell RNA spiked in. This sample's subset: FACS-sorted CD8+CD4-CCR7+CD45RA+ naive T cells.

CDR3 protein: CASNPRTSNHEQYF. The CDR3 bases are TGTGCCAGCAACCCTAGGACTAGCAACCACGAGCAGTACTTC. The J gene is TRBJ2-7, the V gene TRBV28; TRBD2 matches at 8 bases. The germline CDR1 and CDR2 sequences are MDHEN and SYDVKM. The junction had 10 bases not matched to a gene; V was cut back by 7 bases and J by 5 bases. This CDR3 is built from 14 residues. The full variable domain, with the rest looked up from reference TRBV28 and TRBJ2-7, is DVKVTQSSRYLVKRTGEKVFLECVQDMDHENMFWYRQDPGLGLRLIYFSYDVKMKEKGDIPEGYSVSREKKERFSLILESASTNQTSMYLCASNPRTSNHEQYFGPGTRLTVT.